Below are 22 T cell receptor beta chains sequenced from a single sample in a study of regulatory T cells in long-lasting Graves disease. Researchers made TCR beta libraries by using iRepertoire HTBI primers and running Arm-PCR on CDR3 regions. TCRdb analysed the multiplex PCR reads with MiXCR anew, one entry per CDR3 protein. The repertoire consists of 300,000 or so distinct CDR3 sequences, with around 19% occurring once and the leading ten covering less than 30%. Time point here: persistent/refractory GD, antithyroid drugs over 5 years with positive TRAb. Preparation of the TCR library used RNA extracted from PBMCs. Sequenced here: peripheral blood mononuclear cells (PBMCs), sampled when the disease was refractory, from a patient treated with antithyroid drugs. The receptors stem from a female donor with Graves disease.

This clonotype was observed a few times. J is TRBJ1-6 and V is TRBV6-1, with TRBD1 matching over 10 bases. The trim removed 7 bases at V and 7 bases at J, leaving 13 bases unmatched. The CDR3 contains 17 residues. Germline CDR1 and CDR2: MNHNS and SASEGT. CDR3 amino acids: CASTYGRQGAMNSPLHF. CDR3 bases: TGTGCCAGCACCTACGGGAGACAGGGGGCGATGAATTCACCCCTCCACTTT.

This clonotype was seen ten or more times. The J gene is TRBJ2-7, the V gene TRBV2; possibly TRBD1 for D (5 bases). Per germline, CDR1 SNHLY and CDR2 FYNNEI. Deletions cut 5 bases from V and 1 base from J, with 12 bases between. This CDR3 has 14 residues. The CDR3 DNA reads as TGTGCCAGCAGTCCCAGGGTAGCTTCCTACGAGCAGTACTTC. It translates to CASSPRVASYEQYF.

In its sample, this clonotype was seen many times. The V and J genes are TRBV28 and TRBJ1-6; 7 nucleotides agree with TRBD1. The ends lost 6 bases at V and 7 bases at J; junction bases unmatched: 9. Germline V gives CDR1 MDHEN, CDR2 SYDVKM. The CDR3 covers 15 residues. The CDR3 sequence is CASRVDRSGNSPLHF. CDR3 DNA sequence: TGTGCCAGCAGGGTGGACAGGTCGGGGAATTCACCCCTCCACTTT.

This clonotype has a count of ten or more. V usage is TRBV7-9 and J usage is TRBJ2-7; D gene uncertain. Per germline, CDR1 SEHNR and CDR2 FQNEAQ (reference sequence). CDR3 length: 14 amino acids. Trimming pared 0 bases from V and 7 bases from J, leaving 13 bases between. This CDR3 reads CASSLAQRAGEQYF. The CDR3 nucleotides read TGTGCCAGCAGCTTAGCGCAAAGGGCCGGGGAGCAGTACTTC.

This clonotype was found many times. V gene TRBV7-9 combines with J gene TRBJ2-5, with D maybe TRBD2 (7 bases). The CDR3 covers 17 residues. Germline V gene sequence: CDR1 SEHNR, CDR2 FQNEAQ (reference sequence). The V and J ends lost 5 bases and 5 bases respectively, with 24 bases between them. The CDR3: CASSLPRSGKGGETQYF. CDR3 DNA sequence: TGTGCCAGCAGCCTTCCTCGGAGCGGGAAGGGGGGGGAGACCCAGTACTTC.

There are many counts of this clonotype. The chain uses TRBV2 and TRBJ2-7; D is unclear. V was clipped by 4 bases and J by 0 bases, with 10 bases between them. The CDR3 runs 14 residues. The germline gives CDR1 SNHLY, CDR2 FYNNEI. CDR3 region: CASSVISGSYEQYF. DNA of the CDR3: TGTGCCAGCAGTGTAATTTCCGGCTCCTACGAGCAGTACTTC.

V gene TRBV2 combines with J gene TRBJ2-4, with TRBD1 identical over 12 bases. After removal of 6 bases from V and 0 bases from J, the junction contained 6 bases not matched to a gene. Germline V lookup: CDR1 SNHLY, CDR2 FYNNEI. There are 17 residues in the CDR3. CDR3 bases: TGTGCCAGCAGCCGGGACAGGGGGCTCCTAGCCAAAAACATTCAGTACTTC. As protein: CASSRDRGLLAKNIQYF.

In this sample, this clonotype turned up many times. CDR3 protein: CSAGTTSGQSGEQYF. CDR3 nucleotides: TGCAGTGCTGGAACGACTAGCGGACAAAGCGGAGAGCAGTACTTC. The V and J genes are TRBV20-1 and TRBJ2-7; 9 bases map to TRBD2. V trimming: 5 bases; J trimming: 7 bases; junction bases outside the gene matches: 15. This CDR3 region has 15 residues. Germline V gene data show CDR1 as DFQATT and CDR2 as SNEGSKA (reference sequence).

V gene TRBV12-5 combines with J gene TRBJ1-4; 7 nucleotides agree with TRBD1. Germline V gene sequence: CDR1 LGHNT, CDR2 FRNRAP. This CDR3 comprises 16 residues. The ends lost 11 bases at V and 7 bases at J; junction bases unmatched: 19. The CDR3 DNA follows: TGTGCTGACAAAAAAAAGGGACAGACGAGGGGTGAAAAACTGTTTTTT. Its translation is CADKKKGQTRGEKLFF.

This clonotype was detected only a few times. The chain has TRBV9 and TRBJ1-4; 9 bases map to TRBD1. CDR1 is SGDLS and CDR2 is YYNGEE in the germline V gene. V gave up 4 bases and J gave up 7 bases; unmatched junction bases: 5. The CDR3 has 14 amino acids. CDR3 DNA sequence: TGTGCCAGCAGCCCTACGGACAGGGGTGAAAAACTGTTTTTT. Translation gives CASSPTDRGEKLFF.

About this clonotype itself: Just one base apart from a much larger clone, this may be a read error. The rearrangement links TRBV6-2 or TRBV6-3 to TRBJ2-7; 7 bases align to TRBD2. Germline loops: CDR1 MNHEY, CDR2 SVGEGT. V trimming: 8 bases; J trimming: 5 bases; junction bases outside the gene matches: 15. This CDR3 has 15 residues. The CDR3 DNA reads TGTGCCAGCCGCCCAGCGGGGAGCCTTGGCAACGAGCAGTACTTC. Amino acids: CASRPAGSLGNEQYF.

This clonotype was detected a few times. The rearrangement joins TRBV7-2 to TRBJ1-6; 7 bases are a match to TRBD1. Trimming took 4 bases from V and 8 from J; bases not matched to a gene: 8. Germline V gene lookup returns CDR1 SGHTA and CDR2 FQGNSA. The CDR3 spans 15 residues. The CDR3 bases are TGTGCCAGCAGCTCGCAACGACAGGGTTATTCACCCCTCCACTTT. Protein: CASSSQRQGYSPLHF.

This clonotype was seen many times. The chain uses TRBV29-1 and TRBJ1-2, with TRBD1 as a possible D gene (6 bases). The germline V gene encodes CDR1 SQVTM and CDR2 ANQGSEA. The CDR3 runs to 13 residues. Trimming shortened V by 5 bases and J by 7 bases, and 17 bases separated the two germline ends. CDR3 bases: TGCAGCGTTACCCCCGTACAGGGTGGTGGCTACACCTTC. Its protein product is CSVTPVQGGGYTF.

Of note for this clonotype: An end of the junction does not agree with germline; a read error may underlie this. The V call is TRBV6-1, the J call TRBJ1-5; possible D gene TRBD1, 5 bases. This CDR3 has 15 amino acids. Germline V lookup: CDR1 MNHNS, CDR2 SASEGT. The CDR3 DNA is TGTGCCAGCAGCGAAGGGACGGGCGGGGACGGGTCCCAGCATTTT. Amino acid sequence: CASSEGTGGDGSQHF.

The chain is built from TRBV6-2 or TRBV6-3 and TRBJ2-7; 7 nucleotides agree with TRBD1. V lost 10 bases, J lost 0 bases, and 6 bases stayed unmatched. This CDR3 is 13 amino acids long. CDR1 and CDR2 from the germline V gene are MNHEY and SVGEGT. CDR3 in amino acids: CATRQGLSYEQYF. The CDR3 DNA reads TGTGCCACCAGACAGGGTCTCTCCTACGAGCAGTACTTC.

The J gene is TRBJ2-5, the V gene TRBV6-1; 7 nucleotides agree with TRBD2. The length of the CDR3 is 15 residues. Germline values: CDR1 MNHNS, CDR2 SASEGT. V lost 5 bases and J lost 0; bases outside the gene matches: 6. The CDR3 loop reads CASSRAGGNQETQYF. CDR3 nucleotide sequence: TGTGCCAGCAGTAGGGCCGGGGGGAACCAAGAGACCCAGTACTTC.

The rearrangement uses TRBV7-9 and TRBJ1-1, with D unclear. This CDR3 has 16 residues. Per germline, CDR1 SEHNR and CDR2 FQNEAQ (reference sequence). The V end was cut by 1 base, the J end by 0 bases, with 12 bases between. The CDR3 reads CASSLVGLRVNTEAFF. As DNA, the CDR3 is TGTGCCAGCAGCTTAGTTGGCCTGCGAGTGAACACTGAAGCTTTCTTT.

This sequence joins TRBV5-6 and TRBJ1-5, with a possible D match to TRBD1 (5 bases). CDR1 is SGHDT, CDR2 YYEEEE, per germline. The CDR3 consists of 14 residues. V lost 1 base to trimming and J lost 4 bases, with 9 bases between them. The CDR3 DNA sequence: TGTGCCAGCAGCTTGAAAGGGACGAATCAGCCCCAGCATTTT. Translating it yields CASSLKGTNQPQHF.

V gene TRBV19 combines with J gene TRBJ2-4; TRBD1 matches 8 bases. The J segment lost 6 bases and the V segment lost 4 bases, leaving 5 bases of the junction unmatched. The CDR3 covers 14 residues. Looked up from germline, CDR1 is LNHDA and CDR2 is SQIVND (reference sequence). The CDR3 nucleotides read TGTGCCAGTAGTACGGCAGGGGGCGCAAACATTCAGTACTTC. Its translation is CASSTAGGANIQYF.

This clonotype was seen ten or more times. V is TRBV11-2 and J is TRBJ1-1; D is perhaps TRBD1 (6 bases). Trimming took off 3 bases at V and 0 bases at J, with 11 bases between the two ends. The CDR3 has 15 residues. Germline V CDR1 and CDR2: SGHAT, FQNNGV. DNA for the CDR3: TGTGCCAGCAGCTTGGGCAGGGGCATGAACACTGAAGCTTTCTTT. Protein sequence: CASSLGRGMNTEAFF.

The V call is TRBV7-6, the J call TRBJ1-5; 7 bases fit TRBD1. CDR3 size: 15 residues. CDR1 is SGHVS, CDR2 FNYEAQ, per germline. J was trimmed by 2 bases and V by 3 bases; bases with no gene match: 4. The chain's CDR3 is CASSLTGMGNQPQHF. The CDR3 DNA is TGTGCCAGCAGCTTGACAGGGATGGGCAATCAGCCCCAGCATTTT.

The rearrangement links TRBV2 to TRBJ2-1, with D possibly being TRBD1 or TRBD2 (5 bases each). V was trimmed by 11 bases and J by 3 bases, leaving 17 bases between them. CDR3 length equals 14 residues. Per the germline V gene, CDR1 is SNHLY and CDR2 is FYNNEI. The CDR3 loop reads CAVTRGSHYNEQFF. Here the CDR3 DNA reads TGTGCCGTCACGAGGGGCAGTCACTACAATGAGCAGTTCTTC.